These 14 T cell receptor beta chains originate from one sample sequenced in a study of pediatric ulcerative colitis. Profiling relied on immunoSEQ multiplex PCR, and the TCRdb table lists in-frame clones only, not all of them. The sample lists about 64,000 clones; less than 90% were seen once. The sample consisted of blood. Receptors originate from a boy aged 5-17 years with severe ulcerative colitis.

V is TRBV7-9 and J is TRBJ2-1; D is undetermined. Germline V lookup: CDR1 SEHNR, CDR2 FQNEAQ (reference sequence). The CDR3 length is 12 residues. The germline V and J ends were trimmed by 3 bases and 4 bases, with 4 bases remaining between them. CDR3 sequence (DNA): TGTGCCAGCAGCTTTTCATACAATGAGCAGTTCTTC. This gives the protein CASSFSYNEQFF.

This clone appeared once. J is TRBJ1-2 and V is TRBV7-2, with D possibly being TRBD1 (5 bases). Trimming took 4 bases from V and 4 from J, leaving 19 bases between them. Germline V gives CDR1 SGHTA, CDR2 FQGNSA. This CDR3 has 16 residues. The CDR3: CASSSTQGTKTYGYTF. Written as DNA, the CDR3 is TGTGCCAGCAGCTCTACGCAGGGTACAAAGACCTATGGCTACACCTTC.

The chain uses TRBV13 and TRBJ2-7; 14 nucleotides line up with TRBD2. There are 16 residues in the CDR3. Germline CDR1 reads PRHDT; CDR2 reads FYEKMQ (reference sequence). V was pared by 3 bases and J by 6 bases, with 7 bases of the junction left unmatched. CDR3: CASSLGTSGSLGEQYF. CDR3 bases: TGTGCCAGCAGCTTGGGGACTAGCGGGAGTCTTGGCGAGCAGTACTTC.

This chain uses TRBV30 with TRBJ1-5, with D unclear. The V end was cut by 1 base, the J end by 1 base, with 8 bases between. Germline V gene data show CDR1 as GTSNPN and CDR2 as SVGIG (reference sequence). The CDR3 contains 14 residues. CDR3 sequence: CAWSEGRSNQPQHF. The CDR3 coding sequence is TGTGCCTGGAGTGAGGGCAGGAGCAATCAGCCCCAGCATTTT.

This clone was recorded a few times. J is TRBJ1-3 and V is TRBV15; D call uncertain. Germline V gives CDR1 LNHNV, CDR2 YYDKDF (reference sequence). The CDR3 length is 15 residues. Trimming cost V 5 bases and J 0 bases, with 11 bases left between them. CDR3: CATSAARISGNTIYF. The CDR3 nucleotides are TGTGCCACCAGCGCCGCACGGATCTCTGGAAACACCATATATTTT.

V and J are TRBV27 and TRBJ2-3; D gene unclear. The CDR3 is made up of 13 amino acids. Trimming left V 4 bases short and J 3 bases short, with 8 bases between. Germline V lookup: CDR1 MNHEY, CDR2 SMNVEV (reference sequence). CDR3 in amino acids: CASSSMGTDTQYF. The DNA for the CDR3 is TGTGCCAGCAGTTCGATGGGGACAGATACGCAGTATTTT.

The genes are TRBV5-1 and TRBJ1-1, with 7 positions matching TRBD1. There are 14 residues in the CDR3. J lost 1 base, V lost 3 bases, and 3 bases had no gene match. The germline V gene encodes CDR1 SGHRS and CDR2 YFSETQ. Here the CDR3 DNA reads TGCGCCAGCAGCTGGGACAGCCCGAACACTGAAGCTTTCTTT. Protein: CASSWDSPNTEAFF.

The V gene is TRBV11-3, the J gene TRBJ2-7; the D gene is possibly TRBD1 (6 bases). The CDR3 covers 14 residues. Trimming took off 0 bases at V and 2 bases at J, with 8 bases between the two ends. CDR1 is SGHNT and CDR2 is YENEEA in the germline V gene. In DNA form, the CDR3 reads TGTGCCAGCAGCTTAGAACAGGGAGCCTACGAGCAGTACTTC. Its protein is CASSLEQGAYEQYF.

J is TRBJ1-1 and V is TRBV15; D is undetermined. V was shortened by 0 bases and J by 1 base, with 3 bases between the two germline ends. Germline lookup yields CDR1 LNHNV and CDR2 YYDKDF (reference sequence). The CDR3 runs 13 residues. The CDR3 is CATSRDRNTEAFF. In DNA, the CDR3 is TGTGCCACCAGCAGAGACAGGAACACTGAAGCTTTCTTT.

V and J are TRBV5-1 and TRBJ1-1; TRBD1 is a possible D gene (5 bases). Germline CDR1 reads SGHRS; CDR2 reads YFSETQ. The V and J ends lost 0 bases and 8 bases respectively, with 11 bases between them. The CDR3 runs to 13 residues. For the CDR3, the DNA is TGCGCCAGCAGCTTGGTACAGGACGTGGAAGCTTTCTTT. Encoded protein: CASSLVQDVEAFF.

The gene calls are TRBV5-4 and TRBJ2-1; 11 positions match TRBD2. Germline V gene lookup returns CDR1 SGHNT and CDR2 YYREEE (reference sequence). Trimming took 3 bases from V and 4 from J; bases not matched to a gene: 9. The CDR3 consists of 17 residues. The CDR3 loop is CASSSKGTSGSYNEQFF. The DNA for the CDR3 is TGTGCCAGCAGCTCGAAAGGGACTAGCGGTTCATACAATGAGCAGTTCTTC.

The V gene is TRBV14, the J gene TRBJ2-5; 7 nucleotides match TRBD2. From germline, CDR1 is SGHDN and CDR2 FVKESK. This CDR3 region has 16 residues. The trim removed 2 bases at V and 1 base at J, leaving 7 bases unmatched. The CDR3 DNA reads TGTGCCAGCAGCCAAACGGAACGACTAGCCCAAGAGACCCAGTACTTC. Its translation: CASSQTERLAQETQYF.

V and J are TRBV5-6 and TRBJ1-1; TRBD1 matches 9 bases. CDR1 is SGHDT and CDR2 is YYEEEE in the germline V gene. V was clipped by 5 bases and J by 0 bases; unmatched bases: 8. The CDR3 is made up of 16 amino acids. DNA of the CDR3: TGTGCCAGCAGTTTCGGACAGGGGAACATGAACACTGAAGCTTTCTTT. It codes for CASSFGQGNMNTEAFF.

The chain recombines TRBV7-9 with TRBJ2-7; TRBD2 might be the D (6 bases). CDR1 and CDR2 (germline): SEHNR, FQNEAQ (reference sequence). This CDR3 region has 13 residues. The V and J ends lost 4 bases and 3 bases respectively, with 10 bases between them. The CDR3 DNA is TGTGCCAGCAGCTCTGCCGGGAGCTACGAGCAGTACTTC. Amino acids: CASSSAGSYEQYF.